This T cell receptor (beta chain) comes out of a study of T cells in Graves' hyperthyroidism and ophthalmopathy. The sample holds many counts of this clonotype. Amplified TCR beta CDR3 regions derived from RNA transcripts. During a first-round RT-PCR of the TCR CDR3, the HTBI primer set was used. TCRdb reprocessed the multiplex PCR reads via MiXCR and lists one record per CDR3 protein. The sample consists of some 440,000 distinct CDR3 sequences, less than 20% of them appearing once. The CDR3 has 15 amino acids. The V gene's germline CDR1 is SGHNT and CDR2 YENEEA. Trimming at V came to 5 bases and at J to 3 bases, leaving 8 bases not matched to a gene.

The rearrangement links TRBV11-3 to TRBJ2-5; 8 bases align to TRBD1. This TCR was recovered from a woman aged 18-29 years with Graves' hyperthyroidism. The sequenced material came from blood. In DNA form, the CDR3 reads TGTGCCAGCAGCCAGGACAGGGTCGTAGAAGAGACCCAGTACTTC. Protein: CASSQDRVVEETQYF.